This TCR beta chain was observed in a study of patients and donors after allogeneic stem cell transplantation. MiXCR, applied by TCRdb to the RT-PCR reads, yields one record per CDR3 protein. The table shows some 960,000 distinct CDR3 sequences, with over 15% occurring only once. The CDR3 sequence is 12 residues long. Germline V CDR1 and CDR2: MNHEY, SVGEGT. J lost 12 bases, V lost 5 bases, and 9 bases had no gene match. The specimen was blood, either unsorted or a sorted T cell fraction (not recorded which). This receptor was obtained from a human donor who was either an allogeneic HSCT recipient or a stem cell or donor lymphocyte infusion donor (not recorded which). It is not recorded whose cells these are; they may come from a transplant donor. V usage is TRBV6-2 or TRBV6-3 and J usage is TRBJ2-5, with 7 bases aligning to TRBD2. For the CDR3, the DNA is TGTGCCAGCAGTGAGGGGACTACAAAAAAGTACTTC. Its translation is CASSEGTTKKYF.